The present entry profiles one TCR beta chain with its context. This clone was picked up one time. Its binding antigen is unknown. No much larger clone exists at a distance of one base, and base qualities are not known. This entry comes from a study of shared clonotypes between healthy human individuals (dated by TCRdb to 2020 to 2022). Looking at the study overall: A couple of women and a few men aged 18 to 49 years were included in the cohort. For each donor, CD4 naive and CD4 memory were each run on three plates, CD8 naive on two plates, and CD8 memory on one plate. To estimate repertoire size and how much clonotypes are shared between individuals, the study performed deep sequencing of blood TCR repertoires from roughly five healthy adults. To increase sequencing depth and limit assay-specific biases, TCR repertoire library preparation and sequencing were carried out by different laboratories using diverse techniques. Each donor's leukapheresis produced roughly between roughly 0.85 and 9 billion PBMCs.

General conclusions and limits of the study: The small number of donors limited the genetic and exposure-history diversity represented. Naive subsets generally had larger estimated clonotype richness than memory subsets. Clonotypes shared by all four sorted-subset donors showed higher generation probabilities than non-shared clonotypes. Across a handful of donors, around 5.4% of naive CD4, approximately 3.6% of naive CD8, under 2.5% of memory CD4, and 0.4% of memory CD8 clonotypes were shared. Rarefaction of sorted-subset datasets indicated incomplete sequencing despite the large sequencing depth. Sampling was restricted to blood, and TCR repertoires in tissue are likely to differ from TCR repertoires in blood. Based on pairwise subsampling, the degree of clonotype sharing among donors was expected to be affected by sequencing depth.

The donors were healthy, HIV-negative adults with no recently reported acute infections or vaccinations. All donors were Caucasian adults living in Nashville, Tennessee, USA. CD4+ T cells were enriched by magnetic negative selection; naive cells were then positively selected on CD45RA, and the negative fraction formed the memory subset. Blood was obtained by leukapheresis, after which PBMCs were separated by Ficoll-Histopaque density gradient centrifugation and cryopreserved in liquid nitrogen vapor phase. Analytical flow cytometry was used to check the purity and quantity of every magnetically sorted T cell population. Each sorted fraction had its genomic DNA isolated and then quantified by UV absorbance on a Nanodrop 2000c. Using the deep immunoSEQ assay, TCR CDR3 regions were amplified from genomic DNA by multiplex PCR. For each cell subset, the extracted genomic DNA was distributed evenly across all wells of several immunoSEQ 96-well plates, and each plate served as one replicate. For sorted subsets, roughly 200 ng of genomic DNA, equivalent to about 30,000 T cell genomes, went into each replicate PCR. Purified libraries were quantified with a Qubit 3.0 fluorometer, sized on a Bioanalyzer 2100, and re-quantified with the KAPA Library Quantification kit. A separate single-read 150-cycle Illumina NextSeq 550 flow cell was used to sequence each immunoSEQ 96-well plate. On the authors' methods: Because the immunoSEQ output included only junctional sequences and no quality scores, the filtering could not be the same as the filtering used for full-length reads. To assign V/J genes and CDR3, sequences were annotated against IMGT germline references using PyIR, a Python wrapper for IgBLAST v1.9. Reads with weak V/J assignments (E-value above 1e-6), missing CDR3, stop codons, out-of-frame junctions, or ambiguous translated residues were removed. V3J clonotypes were defined as sequences sharing an identical inferred V gene, J gene, and CDR3 amino acid sequence. Percentage overlap between repertoires was calculated by dividing the number of shared unique clonotypes by the size of the smaller repertoire. Richness of each repertoire was evaluated using RTK rarefaction, the Chao1 estimator, and Recon v2.1 estimates of unobserved clonotypes. OLGA was used to compute generation probabilities for all TCRbeta clonotypes that the gDNA method yielded from several donors. TCRdb carries this immuneACCESS record with in-frame sequences only. Its versions omit some clonotypes, under half of them owing to an unresolved V gene in the studies checked, with the rest unexplained. That table is the source of V, J and clone size, and D and trimming were worked out from the DNA. This sample lists around 510,000 clones; about 96% were detected once. The ten largest clones capture about 0.068% of the sample.

V is pruned by 4 bases and J by 7 bases, leaving 4 bases of the junction without a gene match. The CDR3 runs 15 amino acids, cysteine and phenylalanine included. The CDR3 DNA has 45 bases and is translated from base 1. Based on the germline V gene, the CDR1 and CDR2 sequences are SGHVS and FQNEAQ. Material for sequencing was naive CD4+ T cells sorted from blood. Reading the label with the study, this specimen's cell subset or site is: CD45RA+ positively selected. The sequence came from a woman aged 30 to 39 in good health. The rearrangement combines TRBV7-8 with TRBJ2-2, with 12 bases in between that match TRBD1. The DNA sequence is as follows: TGTGCCAGCAGCTCGGGACAGGGGGCAAACGGGGAGCTGTTTTTT. This codes for CASSSGQGANGELFF.